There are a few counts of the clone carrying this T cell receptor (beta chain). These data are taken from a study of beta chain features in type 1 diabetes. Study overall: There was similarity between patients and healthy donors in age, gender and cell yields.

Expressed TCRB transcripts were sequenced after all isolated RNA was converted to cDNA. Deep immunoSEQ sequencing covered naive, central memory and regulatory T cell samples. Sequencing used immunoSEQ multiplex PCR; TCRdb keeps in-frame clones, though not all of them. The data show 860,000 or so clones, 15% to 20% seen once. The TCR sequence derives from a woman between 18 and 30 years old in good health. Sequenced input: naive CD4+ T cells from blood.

CDR3 bases: TGTGCCAGCTCAAACCAAGGGGGAGAGACCCAGTACTTC. It encodes CASSNQGGETQYF. This chain uses TRBV18 with TRBJ2-5, with a possible D match to TRBD1 (6 bases). The V gene lost 5 bases and the J gene lost 4 bases, with 11 bases spanning the gap. The germline V gene encodes CDR1 KGHSH and CDR2 LQKENI. This CDR3 has 13 residues.